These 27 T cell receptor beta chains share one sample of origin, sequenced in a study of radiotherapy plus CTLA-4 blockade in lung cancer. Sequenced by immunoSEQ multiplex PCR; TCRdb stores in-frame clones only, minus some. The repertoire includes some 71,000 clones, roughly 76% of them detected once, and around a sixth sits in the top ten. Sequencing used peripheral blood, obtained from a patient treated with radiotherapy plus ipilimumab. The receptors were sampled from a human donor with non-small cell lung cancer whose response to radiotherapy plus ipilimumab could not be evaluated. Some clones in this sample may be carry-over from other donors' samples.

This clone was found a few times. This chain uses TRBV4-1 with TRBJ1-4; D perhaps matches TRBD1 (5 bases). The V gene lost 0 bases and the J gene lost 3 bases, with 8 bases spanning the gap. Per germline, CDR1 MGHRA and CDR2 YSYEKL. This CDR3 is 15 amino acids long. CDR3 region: CASSQEGGANEKLFF. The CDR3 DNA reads TGCGCCAGCAGCCAAGAAGGAGGGGCTAATGAAAAACTGTTTTTT.

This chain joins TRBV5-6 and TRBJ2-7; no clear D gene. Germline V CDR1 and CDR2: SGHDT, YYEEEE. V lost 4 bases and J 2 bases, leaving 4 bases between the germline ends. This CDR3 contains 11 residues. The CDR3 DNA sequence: TGTGCCAGCAGCCAGGCCTACGAGCAGTACTTC. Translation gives CASSQAYEQYF.

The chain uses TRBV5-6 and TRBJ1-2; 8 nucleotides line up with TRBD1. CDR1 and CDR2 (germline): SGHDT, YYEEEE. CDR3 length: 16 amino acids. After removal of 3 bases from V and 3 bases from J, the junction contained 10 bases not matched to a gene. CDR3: CASSSTNRGADYGYTF. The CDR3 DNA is TGTGCCAGCAGCTCTACTAACAGGGGGGCTGACTATGGCTACACCTTC.

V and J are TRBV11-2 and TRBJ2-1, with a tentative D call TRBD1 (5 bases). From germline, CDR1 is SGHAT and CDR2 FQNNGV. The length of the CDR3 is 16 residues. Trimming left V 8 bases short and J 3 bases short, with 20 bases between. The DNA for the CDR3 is TGTGCCAGCTCCAACCCAGGGTTTACCCGCTACAATGAGCAGTTCTTC. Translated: CASSNPGFTRYNEQFF.

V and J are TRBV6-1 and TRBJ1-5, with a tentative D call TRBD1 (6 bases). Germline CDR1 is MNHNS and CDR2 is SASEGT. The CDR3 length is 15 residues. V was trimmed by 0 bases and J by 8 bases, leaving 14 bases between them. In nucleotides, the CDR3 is TGTGCCAGCAGTGAAGCGTGGGGGGGCGGGAAGCCCCAGCATTTT. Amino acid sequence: CASSEAWGGGKPQHF.

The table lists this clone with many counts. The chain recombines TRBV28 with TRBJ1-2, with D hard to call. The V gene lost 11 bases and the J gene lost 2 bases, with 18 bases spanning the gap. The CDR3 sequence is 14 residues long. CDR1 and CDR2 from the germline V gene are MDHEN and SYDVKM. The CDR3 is CAASEGVRNYGYTF. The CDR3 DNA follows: TGTGCCGCAAGCGAGGGTGTCCGGAACTATGGCTACACCTTC.

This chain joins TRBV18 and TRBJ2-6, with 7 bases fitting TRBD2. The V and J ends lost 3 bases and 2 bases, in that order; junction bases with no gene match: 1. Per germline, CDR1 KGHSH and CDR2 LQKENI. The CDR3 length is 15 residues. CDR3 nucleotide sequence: TGTGCCAGCTCACCTCGGGGGGCTGGGGCCAACGTCCTGACTTTC. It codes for CASSPRGAGANVLTF. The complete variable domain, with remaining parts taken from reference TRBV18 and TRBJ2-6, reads NAGVMQNPRHLVRRRGQEARLRCSPMKGHSHVYWYRQLPEEGLKFMVYLQKENIIDESGMPKERFSAEFPKEGPSILRIQQVVRGDSAAYFCASSPRGAGANVLTFGAGSRLTVL.

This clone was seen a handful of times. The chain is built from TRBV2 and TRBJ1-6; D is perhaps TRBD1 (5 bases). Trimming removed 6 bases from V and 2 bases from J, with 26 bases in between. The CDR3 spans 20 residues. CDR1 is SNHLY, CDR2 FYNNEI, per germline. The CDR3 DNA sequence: TGTGCCAGCAGAGATTCAGGGCTTTTCTCCCTAGGGGCCTATAATTCACCCCTCCACTTT. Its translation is CASRDSGLFSLGAYNSPLHF.

For the CDR3, the DNA is TGCGCCAGCAGCTTGGGACAGTCTTCGGTCACAGATACGCAGTATTTT. This codes for CASSLGQSSVTDTQYF. The chain has TRBV5-1 and TRBJ2-3; D is possibly TRBD1 (5 bases). Germline V gene lookup returns CDR1 SGHRS and CDR2 YFSETQ. Trimming shortened V by 0 bases and J by 2 bases, and 13 bases separated the two germline ends. The CDR3 is 16 amino acids.

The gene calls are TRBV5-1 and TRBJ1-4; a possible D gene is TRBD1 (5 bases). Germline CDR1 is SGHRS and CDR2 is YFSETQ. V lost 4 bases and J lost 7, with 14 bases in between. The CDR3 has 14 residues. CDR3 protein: CASSPGGVREKLFF. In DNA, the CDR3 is TGCGCCAGCAGCCCCGGGGGGGTCCGTGAAAAACTGTTTTTT.

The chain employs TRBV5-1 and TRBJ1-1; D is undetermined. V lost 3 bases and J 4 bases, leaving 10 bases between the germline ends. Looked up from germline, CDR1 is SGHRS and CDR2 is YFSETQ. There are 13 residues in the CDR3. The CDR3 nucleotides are TGCGCCAGCAGCTCCGTCCTCGGCACTGAAGCTTTCTTT. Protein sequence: CASSSVLGTEAFF.

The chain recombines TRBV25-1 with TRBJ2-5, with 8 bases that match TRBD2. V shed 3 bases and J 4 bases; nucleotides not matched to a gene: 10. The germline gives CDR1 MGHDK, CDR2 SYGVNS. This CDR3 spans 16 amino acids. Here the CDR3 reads CASSDPAGGRGETQYF. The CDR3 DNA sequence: TGTGCCAGCAGTGACCCTGCGGGGGGCCGGGGAGAGACCCAGTACTTC.

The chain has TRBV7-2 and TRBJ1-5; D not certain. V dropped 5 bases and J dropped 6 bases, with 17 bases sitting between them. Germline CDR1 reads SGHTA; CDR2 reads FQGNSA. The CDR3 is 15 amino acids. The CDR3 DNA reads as TGTGCCAGCAGCGAGGGAGGGTTTGAGGGTCAGCCCCAGCATTTT. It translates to CASSEGGFEGQPQHF.

The CDR3: CASRPNTVTTGELFF. CDR3 sequence (DNA): TGTGCCAGCAGACCAAATACAGTTACCACCGGGGAGCTGTTTTTT. The genes are TRBV6-5 and TRBJ2-2; no clear D. CDR1 is MNHEY and CDR2 is SVGAGI in the germline V gene. This CDR3 spans 15 amino acids. The V and J ends lost 6 bases and 4 bases respectively, with 15 bases between them.

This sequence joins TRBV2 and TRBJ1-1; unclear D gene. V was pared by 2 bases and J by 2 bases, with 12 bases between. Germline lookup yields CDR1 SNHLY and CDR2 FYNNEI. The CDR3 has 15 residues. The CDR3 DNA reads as TGTGCCAGCAGTGAACGAAGAGGATTTAACACTGAAGCTTTCTTT. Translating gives CASSERRGFNTEAFF.

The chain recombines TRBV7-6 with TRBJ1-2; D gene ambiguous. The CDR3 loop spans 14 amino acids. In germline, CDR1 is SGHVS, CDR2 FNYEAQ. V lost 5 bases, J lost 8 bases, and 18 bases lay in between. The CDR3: CASSARVVSEGYTF. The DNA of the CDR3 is TGTGCCAGCAGCGCCCGGGTCGTGAGTGAAGGCTACACCTTC.

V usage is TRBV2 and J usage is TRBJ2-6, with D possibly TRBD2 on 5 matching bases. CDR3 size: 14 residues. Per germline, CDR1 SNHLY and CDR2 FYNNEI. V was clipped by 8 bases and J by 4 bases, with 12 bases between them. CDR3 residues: CASGPGSGANVLTF. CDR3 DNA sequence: TGTGCCAGCGGTCCTGGGAGCGGGGCCAACGTCCTGACTTTC.

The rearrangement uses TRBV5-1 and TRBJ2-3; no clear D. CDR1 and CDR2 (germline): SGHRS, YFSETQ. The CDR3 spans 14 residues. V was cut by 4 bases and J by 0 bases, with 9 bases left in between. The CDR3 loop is CASSALGSTDTQYF. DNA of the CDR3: TGCGCCAGCAGCGCCCTCGGGAGCACAGATACGCAGTATTTT.

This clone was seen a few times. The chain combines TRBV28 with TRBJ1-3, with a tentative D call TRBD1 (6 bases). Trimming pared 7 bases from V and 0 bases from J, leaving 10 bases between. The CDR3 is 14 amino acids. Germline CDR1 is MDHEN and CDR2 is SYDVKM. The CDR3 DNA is TGTGCCAGCATGGACAGACGCTCTGGAAACACCATATATTTT. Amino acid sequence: CASMDRRSGNTIYF.

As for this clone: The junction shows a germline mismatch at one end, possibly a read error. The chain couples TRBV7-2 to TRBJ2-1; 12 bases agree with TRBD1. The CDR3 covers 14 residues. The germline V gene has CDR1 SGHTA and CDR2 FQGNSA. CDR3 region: CASSGTGGYHEQFF. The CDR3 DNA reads TGTGCCAGCAGCGGGACAGGGGGCTACCATGAGCAGTTCTTC.

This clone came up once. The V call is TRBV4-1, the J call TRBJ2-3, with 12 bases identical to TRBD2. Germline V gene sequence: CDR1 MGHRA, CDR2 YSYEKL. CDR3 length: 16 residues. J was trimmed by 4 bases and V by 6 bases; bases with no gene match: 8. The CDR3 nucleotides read TGCGCCAGCAGTTCCCGACTAGCGGGGGTGGCAGATACGCAGTATTTT. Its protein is CASSSRLAGVADTQYF.

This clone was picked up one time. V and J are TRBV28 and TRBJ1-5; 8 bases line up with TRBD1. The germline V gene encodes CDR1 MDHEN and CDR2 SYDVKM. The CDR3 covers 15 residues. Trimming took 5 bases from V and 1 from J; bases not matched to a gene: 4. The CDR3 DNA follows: TGTGCCAGCAGTCCGTGGACAGGGAGCAATCAGCCCCAGCATTTT. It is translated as CASSPWTGSNQPQHF.

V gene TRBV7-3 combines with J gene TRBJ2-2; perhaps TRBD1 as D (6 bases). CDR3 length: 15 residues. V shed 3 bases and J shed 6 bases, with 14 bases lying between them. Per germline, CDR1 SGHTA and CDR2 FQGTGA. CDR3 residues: CASSFPRGSAGELFF. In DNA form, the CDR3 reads TGTGCCAGCAGCTTTCCTAGGGGGTCGGCCGGGGAGCTGTTTTTT.

The CDR3 reads CASSLDGVTDTQYF. CDR3 DNA: TGTGCCAGCAGCTTAGACGGGGTGACAGATACGCAGTATTTT. This rearrangement joins TRBV11-3 to TRBJ2-3, with a possible D match to TRBD2 (5 bases). V lost 0 bases and J lost 3, with 7 bases in between. Germline V gene sequence: CDR1 SGHNT, CDR2 YENEEA. The CDR3 is made up of 14 amino acids.

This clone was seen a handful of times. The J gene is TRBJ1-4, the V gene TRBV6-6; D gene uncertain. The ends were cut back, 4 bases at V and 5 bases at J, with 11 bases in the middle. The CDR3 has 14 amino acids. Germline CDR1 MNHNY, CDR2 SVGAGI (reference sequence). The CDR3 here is CASSFKPGNEKLFF. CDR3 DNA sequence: TGTGCCAGCAGTTTCAAACCGGGGAATGAAAAACTGTTTTTT.

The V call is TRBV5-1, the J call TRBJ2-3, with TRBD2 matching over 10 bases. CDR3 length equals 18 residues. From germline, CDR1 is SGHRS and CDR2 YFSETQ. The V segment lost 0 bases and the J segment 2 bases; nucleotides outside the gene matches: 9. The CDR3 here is CASSLVLAGAPNTDTQYF. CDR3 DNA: TGCGCCAGCAGCTTGGTTCTAGCGGGAGCGCCGAACACAGATACGCAGTATTTT.

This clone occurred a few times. The DNA of the CDR3 is TGTGCCAGCTCACCAAAGGCAGGATGGGAGTATGGCTACACCTTC. It encodes CASSPKAGWEYGYTF. The V gene is TRBV18, the J gene TRBJ1-2; D uncertain. CDR1 and CDR2 (germline): KGHSH, LQKENI. The V and J ends lost 2 bases and 5 bases respectively, with 15 bases between them. The CDR3 has 15 amino acids. Full variable domain (rest looked up from reference TRBV18 and TRBJ1-2): NAGVMQNPRHLVRRRGQEARLRCSPMKGHSHVYWYRQLPEEGLKFMVYLQKENIIDESGMPKERFSAEFPKEGPSILRIQQVVRGDSAAYFCASSPKAGWEYGYTFGSGTRLTVV.